This T cell receptor (beta chain) was identified during a study of T cells in Graves' hyperthyroidism and ophthalmopathy (dated 2019 in TCRdb). At the level of the whole study: Peripheral blood samples were taken at initial diagnosis, before any treatment was given. TCR V-J signatures able to tell the groups apart were searched for in a discovery cohort of approximately 95 patients, of whom under 45 had Graves' ophthalmopathy and around 57 had stable Graves' hyperthyroidism. An independent validation cohort of 18 to 20 hyperthyroidism patients and roughly 16 patients who later progressed to ophthalmopathy tested prospective prediction of ophthalmopathy. The roughly 90 discovery patients were divided at random into training and test sets in a 7:3 ratio. In over five Graves' hyperthyroidism patients, the study also compared T-cell repertoires from thyroid tissue with T-cell repertoires from blood. After blood sampling, hyperthyroidism patients were treated with methimazole at a starting dose of 30 mg daily, and ophthalmopathy patients were treated with high-dose intravenous methylprednisolone. The paper describes TCR Vbeta CDR3 sequencing of roughly 130 peripheral blood samples, made up of 43 ophthalmopathy patients, roughly 75 hyperthyroidism patients and around 17 progressor patients. Broad study findings and their caveats: During validation, the model predicted progression to ophthalmopathy a median of around six months ahead of onset, with approximately 70% sensitivity and 72% to 80% specificity. Blood samples also contained most of the expanded thyroid clonotypes (frequency above 0.001), which suggests that blood repertoires may reflect thyroid immune responses. A 13 V-J signature model separated ophthalmopathy from stable hyperthyroidism, with around 90% sensitivity and 81.08% specificity in cross-validation and 80%/75% in testing. Sample size was not statistically predetermined, and blinding of investigators to group allocation was not performed.

Ophthalmopathy patients had moderately to severely active disease, Clinical Activity Score of at least 3, NOSPECS grade of at least 4, and duration under 3 months. Exclusion was applied to patients with uncontrolled infections, other autoimmune diseases, pregnancy or lactation. Diagnoses were established on the basis of clinical symptoms, serum thyroxine and TRAb, thyroid ultrasound, and orbital computed tomography. Ficoll-Paque density gradient centrifugation was used to isolate PBMCs from about 9 ml of fresh peripheral blood. Total RNA was extracted using Trizol reagent, and RNA quality was assessed on an Agilent 2100 Bioanalyzer. Measured from the cysteine to the phenylalanine, the CDR3 is 15 residues long. Just the 45-base CDR3 DNA is kept, in frame starting at base 1. A distance of 16 bases separates the germline ends of V and J, which lose 3 bases and 4 bases respectively. CDR1 and CDR2, looked up from the germline V gene (reference sequence), are MNHEY and SMNVEV.

The TCR beta CDR3 regions were amplified from RNA transcripts. The TCR CDR3 was subjected to a first round of RT-PCR using the HTBI primer set and the Qiagen OneStep RT-PCR kit. The libraries were constructed in a second round of multiplex PCR and then size-selected and purified. Paired-end sequencing of the libraries was performed with 100 bp reads on an Illumina HiSeq2000. In the original analysis: SOAPnuke was used to process the raw data, throwing out any read that contained adapters or uncalled bases, had a mean Phred below 15, or lacked an exact constant-primer or identifier match. High-quality paired reads were merged with COPE v1.2.5, and unique nucleotide sequences were defined as clonotypes. MiTCR v1.1 was used to align clonotypes to the IMGT TRBV, TRBD and TRBJ reference segments. The analysis was restricted to V-J combinations with a frequency above 0.0001, which together covered roughly 99% of the repertoires. A TCS score was defined as the ratio of F50 (clonal expansion) to E x V (chaos), with BLOSUM62-based TCRdist applied between CDR3 peptides within each V-J. Welch's t-statistics and random forest reduced 514 V-J features to 10 to 15, which were used in a naive Bayes classifier (R e1071). Through fastp at Q25 and MiXCR, TCRdb rebuilt clones from the public reads, retaining in-frame beta chains. Rows with one shared CDR3 protein collapse into an entry with the most common genes and DNA. TCRdb, rather than the study authors, made the V and J calls. Recorded for this sample are about 350,000 distinct CDR3 sequences; around 18% of them occurred a single time. The top ten clones comprise roughly a sixth of the sample.

The table lists this clonotype with many counts. Its binding antigen is unknown. One base away there is no much larger clone; base qualities are not given. The material sequenced was blood. The sequence was obtained from a woman aged 40 to 50 with Graves' ophthalmopathy. The V and J segments used are TRBV27 and TRBJ2-7, with the D gene not clear enough to name. CDR3 protein: CASSFEPLSAYEQYF. The DNA sequence is as follows: TGTGCCAGCAGTTTTGAACCGCTTTCAGCGTACGAGCAGTACTTC.